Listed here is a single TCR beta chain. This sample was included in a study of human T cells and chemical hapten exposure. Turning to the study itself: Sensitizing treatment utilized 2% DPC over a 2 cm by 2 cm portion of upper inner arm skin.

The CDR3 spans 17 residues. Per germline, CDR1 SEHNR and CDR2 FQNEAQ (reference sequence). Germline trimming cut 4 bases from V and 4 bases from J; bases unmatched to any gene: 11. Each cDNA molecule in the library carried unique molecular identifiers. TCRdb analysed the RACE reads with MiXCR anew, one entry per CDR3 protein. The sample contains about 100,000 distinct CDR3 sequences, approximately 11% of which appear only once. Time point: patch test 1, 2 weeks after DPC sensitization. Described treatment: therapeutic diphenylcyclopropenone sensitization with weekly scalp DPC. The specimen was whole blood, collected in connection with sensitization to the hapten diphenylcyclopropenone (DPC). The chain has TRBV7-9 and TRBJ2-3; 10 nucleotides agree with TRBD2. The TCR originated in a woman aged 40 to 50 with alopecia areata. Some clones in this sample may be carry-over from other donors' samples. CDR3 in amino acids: CASSSTAGLAWADTQYF. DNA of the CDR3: TGTGCCAGCAGCTCTACCGCGGGACTAGCGTGGGCAGATACGCAGTATTTT.